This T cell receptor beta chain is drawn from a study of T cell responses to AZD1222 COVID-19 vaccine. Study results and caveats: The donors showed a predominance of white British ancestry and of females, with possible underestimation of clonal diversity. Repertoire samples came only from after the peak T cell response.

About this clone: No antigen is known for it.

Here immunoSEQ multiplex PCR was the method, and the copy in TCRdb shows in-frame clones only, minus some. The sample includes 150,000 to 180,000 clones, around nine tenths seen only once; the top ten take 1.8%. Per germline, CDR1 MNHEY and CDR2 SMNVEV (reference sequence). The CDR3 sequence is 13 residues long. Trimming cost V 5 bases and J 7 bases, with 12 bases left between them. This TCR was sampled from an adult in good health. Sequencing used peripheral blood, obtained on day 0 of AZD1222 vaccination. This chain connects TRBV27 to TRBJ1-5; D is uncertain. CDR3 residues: CASSLDGVQPQHF. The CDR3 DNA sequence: TGTGCCAGCAGTCTGGATGGGGTGCAGCCCCAGCATTTT.